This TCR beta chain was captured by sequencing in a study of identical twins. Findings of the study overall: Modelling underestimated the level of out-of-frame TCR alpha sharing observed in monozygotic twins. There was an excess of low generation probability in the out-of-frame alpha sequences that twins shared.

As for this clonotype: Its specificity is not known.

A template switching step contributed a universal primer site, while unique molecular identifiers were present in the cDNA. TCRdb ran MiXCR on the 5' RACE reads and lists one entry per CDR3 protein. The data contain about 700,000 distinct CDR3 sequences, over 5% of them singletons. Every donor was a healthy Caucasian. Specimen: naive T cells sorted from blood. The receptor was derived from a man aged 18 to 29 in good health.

This chain's CDR3 is CASSYFKTQYF. CDR3 nucleotide sequence: TGTGCCAGCAGTTACTTTAAGACCCAGTACTTC. The chain recombines TRBV6-5 with TRBJ2-5; no definite D call. The CDR3 sequence is 11 residues long. Trimming shortened V by 1 base and J by 6 bases, and 3 bases separated the two germline ends. Germline CDR1 is MNHEY and CDR2 is SVGAGI.